The rows below give T cell receptor beta chains drawn from one sample of a study of cytomegalovirus exposure and HLA in healthy donors. TCRdb keeps only in-frame clones here, not all; method: immunoSEQ multiplex PCR. Its listing shows about 200,000 clones. Sequencing was carried out using PBMCs. The receptors were gathered from a girl aged 2 to 10 in good health and CMV-seropositive. CDR3s include the opening cysteine and the closing phenylalanine or tryptophan. The D gene is left open where the match is weak.

D gene	V gene	J gene	CDR3 DNA	CDR3 protein
.	TRBV6-4	TRBJ2-6	TGTGCCAGCAGCTCCGACAACTCTGGGGCCAACGTCCTGACTTTC	CASSSDNSGANVLTF
.	TRBV10-2	TRBJ2-5	TGCGCCAGCAGTGGCCCTCGACAGGGAGGCGCGTCGCAAGAGACCCAGTACTTC	CASSGPRQGGASQETQYF
.	TRBV6-5	TRBJ1-2	TGTGCCAGCGCGGCCGACGTACTGACCTATGGCTACACCTTC	CASAADVLTYGYTF
TRBD2	TRBV15	TRBJ2-7	TGTGCCACCAGCGGCAGCGGGAGGCTGTCTCACGAGCAGTACTTC	CATSGSGRLSHEQYF
.	TRBV5-4	TRBJ1-4	TGTGCCAGCAGCTTGAAGGGGGGGATTGAAAAACTGTTTTTT	CASSLKGGIEKLFF
.	TRBV28	TRBJ1-2	TGTGCCAGCACCACTTCGGGGGGACACCATGGCTACACCTTC	CASTTSGGHHGYTF
.	TRBV5-5	TRBJ2-1	TGTGCCAGCAGTATCCTCCTAGGTAGCTCCTACAATGAGCAGTTCTTC	CASSILLGSSYNEQFF
.	TRBV5-1	TRBJ2-3	TGCGCCAGCAGCTCGACAGGGACTCGCACAGATACGCAGTATTTT	CASSSTGTRTDTQYF
TRBD1	TRBV9	TRBJ2-4	TGTGCCAGCAGCGTAGGACAGGGGCACATTCAGTACTTC	CASSVGQGHIQYF
TRBD2	TRBV29-1	TRBJ2-7	TGCAGCGTTGAAGGCCTCCCGAGACTAGCGGGAGAGGCGTACGAGCAGTACTTC	CSVEGLPRLAGEAYEQYF
.	TRBV28	TRBJ2-3	TGTGCCAGCAGCACCCAAGGCGGGAGCACAGATACGCAGTATTTT	CASSTQGGSTDTQYF
.	TRBV10-3	TRBJ2-1	TGTGCCATCAGTCCGGGCCCCCCGAGAGGGAATGAGCAGTTCTTC	CAISPGPPRGNEQFF
.	TRBV5-1	TRBJ2-5	TGCGCCAGCACCGTCCCCGGGCAAGAGACCCAGTACTTC	CASTVPGQETQYF
.	TRBV15	TRBJ1-3	TGTGCCACCAGCACTTGGACAGCTGAATACTCTGGAAACACCATATATTTT	CATSTWTAEYSGNTIYF
.	TRBV5-1	TRBJ2-7	TGCGCCAGCAGCTTGCCCACAGCCTACGAGCAGTACTTC	CASSLPTAYEQYF
.	TRBV6-1	TRBJ1-3	TGTGCCAGCAGTGAATCCCTAAGGACAAGTGGAAACACCATATATTTT	CASSESLRTSGNTIYF
TRBD1	TRBV28	TRBJ1-2	TGTGCCAGCAGTTCAGGGGGTCGCTATGGCTACACCTTC	CASSSGGRYGYTF
.	TRBV6-5	TRBJ1-1	TGTGCCAGCAGACGCGACCCAGGGCTGAACACTGAAGCTTTCTTT	CASRRDPGLNTEAFF
TRBD2	TRBV6-1	TRBJ2-7	TGTGCCAGCAGGATAGCGGGTACGGGGGCCTACGAGCAGTACTTC	CASRIAGTGAYEQYF
TRBD2	TRBV5-1	TRBJ2-1	TGCGCCAGCAGCCTTCGGGGGGGTACGAATGAGCAGTTCTTC	CASSLRGGTNEQFF
.	TRBV18	TRBJ2-3	TGTGCCAGCGCCCTAGGTTTCAGCACAGATACGCAGTATTTT	CASALGFSTDTQYF
TRBD2	TRBV27	TRBJ2-2	TGTGCCAGCAGTTGGGGACTAGATGGCCGGGAGCTGTTTTTT	CASSWGLDGRELFF
TRBD1	TRBV19	TRBJ1-5	TGTGCCAGCAGAACCATCCGGGACAGGGTCAATCAGCCCCAGCATTTT	CASRTIRDRVNQPQHF
TRBD1	TRBV5-1	TRBJ2-5	TGCGCCAGCAGCCTCCCGGACAGGGCGGGACAGACCCAGTACTTC	CASSLPDRAGQTQYF
.	TRBV30	TRBJ2-5	TGTGCCTGGAGTGCGGGTAGCGGAGGAGAGACCCAGTACTTC	CAWSAGSGGETQYF
.	TRBV7-2	TRBJ1-2	TGTGCCAGCAGCTTAGACCCGGGGCGGGGCCGGATCTATGGCTACACCTTC	CASSLDPGRGRIYGYTF
.	TRBV12-5	TRBJ1-1	TGTGCTAGTGGGAATACCCCCACGGGACTTGACACTGAAGCTTTCTTT	CASGNTPTGLDTEAFF
TRBD1	TRBV18	TRBJ1-1	TGTGCCAGCTCACCGTTGGGACAGGGTCTGATACTAACGCTTACTGAAGCTTTCTTT	CASSPLGQGLILTLTEAFF
.	TRBV5-1	TRBJ1-2	TGCGCCAGCAGCTCCGGAGGAGGGGCGGATTATGGCTACACCTTC	CASSSGGGADYGYTF
.	TRBV5-1	TRBJ2-5	TGCGCCAGCAGCTTGGGGGGCCCCGCACAAGAGACCCAGTACTTC	CASSLGGPAQETQYF
TRBD2	TRBV7-3	TRBJ2-2	TGTGCCAGCAGCTTAAGGGCGGGGGGTAACACCGGGGAGCTGTTTTTT	CASSLRAGGNTGELFF
.	TRBV5-4	TRBJ2-5	TGTGCCAGCAGCTTGGCCCATCAAGAGACCCAGTACTTC	CASSLAHQETQYF
TRBD1	TRBV28	TRBJ2-7	TGTGCCAGCACTCCGACAGGGTGGGGACGGGAGCAGTACTTC	CASTPTGWGREQYF
TRBD1	TRBV5-4	TRBJ2-6	TGTGCCAGCAGCTGGGAGTCCTCGACAGGGCTCGTCCTGACTTTC	CASSWESSTGLVLTF
TRBD2	TRBV27	TRBJ2-2	TGTGCCAGCAGTTTCCGAACTAGCGGGACCCAAGGGCACACCGGGGAGCTGTTTTTT	CASSFRTSGTQGHTGELFF
TRBD2	TRBV5-1	TRBJ2-1	TGCGCCAGCAGCTTGGCCACTAGCGGGAGGAGGACCTACAATGAGCAGTTCTTC	CASSLATSGRRTYNEQFF
.	TRBV6-4	TRBJ2-6	TGTGCCAGCAGTGTTGAGGCAGTAGGGAGCTCTGGGGCCAACGTCCTGACTTTC	CASSVEAVGSSGANVLTF
.	TRBV2	TRBJ1-5	TGTGCCAGCAGTGTTCGAGACAGCAGTCAGCCCCAGCATTTT	CASSVRDSSQPQHF
TRBD1	TRBV19	TRBJ1-2	TGTGCCAGTAGTACGGACAGGGAGTACGGCTACACCTTC	CASSTDREYGYTF
.	TRBV5-6	TRBJ2-2	TGTGCCAGCAGCTTGGCTGGAGACAACACCGGGGAGCTGTTTTTT	CASSLAGDNTGELFF
.	TRBV7-2	TRBJ2-3	TGTGCCAGCAGCTTCCCAAGCACAGATACGCAGTATTTT	CASSFPSTDTQYF
TRBD2	TRBV6-1	TRBJ2-5	TGTGCCAGCAGCGGCGGAGCGGGACGGGAGGAGACCCAGTACTTC	CASSGGAGREETQYF
TRBD1	TRBV28	TRBJ1-1	TGTGCCAGCAGCCACCCGGACAGGCAGATGAACACTGAAGCTTTCTTT	CASSHPDRQMNTEAFF
TRBD2	TRBV27	TRBJ2-1	TGTGCCAGCAGTTTACGCCCTAGCGGGGGGTCCTACAATGAGCAGTTCTTC	CASSLRPSGGSYNEQFF
.	TRBV2	TRBJ1-2	TGTGCCAGCAGTCCCAGGACAGTAAACTATGGCTACACCTTC	CASSPRTVNYGYTF
TRBD1	TRBV18	TRBJ1-2	TGTGCCAGCTCACCGGAGGGGGCGTTTGGCTACACCTTC	CASSPEGAFGYTF
.	TRBV5-6	TRBJ2-3	TGTGCCAGCAGCTTGGCCCCCCCAACAGATACGCAGTATTTT	CASSLAPPTDTQYF
.	TRBV19	TRBJ2-1	TGTGCCAGTAGGATTGACTACTCTCTCTACAATGAGCAGTTCTTC	CASRIDYSLYNEQFF
TRBD1	TRBV5-1	TRBJ1-1	TGCGCCAGCAGCTTAAGATCGGGACAGGGACCTTTGAACACTGAAGCTTTCTTT	CASSLRSGQGPLNTEAFF
.	TRBV4-1	TRBJ2-1	TGCGCCAGCAGCCAAGTTTACGGGAGTTACAATGAGCAGTTCTTC	CASSQVYGSYNEQFF
.	TRBV6-5	TRBJ2-5	TGTGCCAGCAGTGGACAACAGGGTCTTGAGACCCAGTACTTC	CASSGQQGLETQYF